These T cell receptor beta chains were read from a single sample in a study of CD8 T cells in Susac syndrome. MiXCR, applied by TCRdb to the immunoSEQ multiplex PCR reads, yields one record per CDR3 protein. The data contain about 120,000 distinct CDR3 sequences, under 95% of them seen just once; the ten biggest clones take up 0.12%. Sequencing used CD8+ T cells from PBMCs. Every receptor here comes from a human donor in good health. Each CDR3 is given with its conserved first and last residue. A D gene is named only where the DNA matches it firmly. Size is omitted from some rows. Given values are once, few, many or a class for expanded clones.

V: TRBV20-1; J: TRBJ1-4; size: .; D: TRBD1; CDR3: CSARDYKTGFEKLFF; DNA: TGCAGTGCTAGAGATTATAAGACAGGGTTTGAAAAACTGTTTTTT
V: TRBV6-5; J: TRBJ1-1; size: .; D: .; CDR3: CASSYSTRGQATEAFF; DNA: TGTGCCAGCAGTTACTCGACTCGGGGACAAGCCACTGAAGCTTTCTTT
V: TRBV3-1; J: TRBJ2-1; size: .; D: .; CDR3: CASSQGGTYNEQFF; DNA: TGTGCCAGCAGCCAAGGGGGCACCTACAATGAGCAGTTCTTC
V: TRBV2; J: TRBJ2-1; size: .; D: .; CDR3: CASGTARVGSPNNEQFF; DNA: TGTGCCAGCGGAACAGCACGAGTCGGGAGCCCGAACAATGAGCAGTTCTTC
V: TRBV6-2/TRBV6-3; J: TRBJ1-5; size: .; D: .; CDR3: CASSLPTGLKHF; DNA: TGTGCCAGCAGCCTCCCCACTGGATTAAAGCATTTT
V: TRBV11-2; J: TRBJ2-5; size: .; D: .; CDR3: CASSKGTQYF; DNA: TGTGCCAGCAGCAAAGGGACCCAGTACTTC
V: TRBV7-8; J: TRBJ2-3; size: .; D: .; CDR3: CASSLLWSPDTQYF; DNA: TGTGCCAGCAGCTTACTCTGGTCCCCAGATACGCAGTATTTT
V: TRBV11-2; J: TRBJ2-5; size: .; D: .; CDR3: CASSAHRETQYF; DNA: TGTGCCAGCAGCGCGCATCGAGAGACCCAGTACTTC
V: TRBV19; J: TRBJ2-2; size: .; D: .; CDR3: CASSDPGTYTGELFF; DNA: TGTGCCAGTAGTGACCCCGGGACTTACACCGGGGAGCTGTTTTTT
V: TRBV9; J: TRBJ2-1; size: .; D: .; CDR3: CASSPGETYNEQFF; DNA: TGTGCCAGCAGCCCCGGGGAAACCTACAATGAGCAGTTCTTC
V: TRBV6-2/TRBV6-3; J: TRBJ1-1; size: .; D: .; CDR3: CASSFGRTEAFF; DNA: TGTGCCAGCAGTTTTGGGAGAACTGAAGCTTTCTTT
V: TRBV2; J: TRBJ2-1; size: .; D: .; CDR3: CASSEAGRLNEQFF; DNA: TGTGCCAGCAGTGAAGCGGGCAGGCTCAATGAGCAGTTCTTC
V: TRBV19; J: TRBJ2-1; size: .; D: TRBD1; CDR3: CASSIVGQGGEQFF; DNA: TGTGCCAGTAGTATAGTTGGACAGGGGGGTGAGCAGTTCTTC
V: TRBV24-1; J: TRBJ2-2; size: .; D: TRBD1; CDR3: CATSDRDRGLGGELFF; DNA: TGTGCCACCAGTGACCGGGACAGGGGGCTGGGCGGGGAGCTGTTTTTT
V: TRBV14; J: TRBJ2-7; size: .; D: TRBD1; CDR3: CASSQARDRGNWAYEQYF; DNA: TGTGCCAGCAGCCAAGCTCGGGACAGGGGAAATTGGGCCTACGAGCAGTACTTC
V: TRBV1; J: TRBJ2-1; size: .; D: .; CDR3: CTSSRFGPSSYNEQFF; DNA: TGCACCAGCAGCCGCTTCGGACCGAGCTCCTACAATGAGCAGTTCTTC
V: TRBV14; J: TRBJ1-2; size: .; D: .; CDR3: CASSQAGGPPSGTPIYGYTF; DNA: TGTGCCAGCAGCCAAGCTGGGGGACCCCCGTCCGGGACTCCCATCTATGGCTACACCTTC
V: TRBV6-2/TRBV6-3; J: TRBJ2-7; size: .; D: TRBD2; CDR3: CASTQLAGEGEQYF; DNA: TGTGCCAGCACCCAGCTAGCGGGAGAAGGCGAGCAGTACTTC
V: TRBV29-1; J: TRBJ2-5; size: .; D: .; CDR3: CSVLLPPETQYF; DNA: TGCAGCGTTTTACTTCCGCCAGAGACCCAGTACTTC
V: TRBV2; J: TRBJ1-1; size: .; D: .; CDR3: CASGWGPEAFF; DNA: TGTGCCAGCGGGTGGGGACCCGAAGCTTTCTTT
V: TRBV25-1; J: TRBJ2-1; size: .; D: TRBD2; CDR3: CASSEFIAGGFNEQFF; DNA: TGTGCCAGCAGTGAATTTATAGCGGGGGGGTTCAATGAGCAGTTCTTC
V: TRBV10-3; J: TRBJ1-1; size: .; D: TRBD1; CDR3: CAISESGTGLNTEAFF; DNA: TGTGCCATCAGTGAGTCCGGGACAGGTCTGAACACTGAAGCTTTCTTT
V: TRBV5-1; J: TRBJ1-5; size: .; D: TRBD1; CDR3: CASSLEPSGQGDQPQHF; DNA: TGCGCCAGCAGCTTGGAACCTAGCGGGCAGGGGGATCAGCCCCAGCATTTT
V: TRBV28; J: TRBJ1-2; size: .; D: .; CDR3: CASSASPGMAGGYTF; DNA: TGTGCCAGCAGTGCCTCTCCGGGGATGGCGGGTGGCTACACCTTC
V: TRBV6-5; J: TRBJ2-7; size: once; D: .; CDR3: CASRINSYEQYF; DNA: TGTGCCAGCCGAATAAACTCCTACGAGCAGTACTTC
V: TRBV12-3/TRBV12-4; J: TRBJ2-3; size: .; D: TRBD2; CDR3: CASSLGLAGTTDTQYF; DNA: TGTGCCAGCAGTTTGGGACTAGCGGGGACCACAGATACGCAGTATTTT
V: TRBV20-1; J: TRBJ2-7; size: .; D: .; CDR3: CSAREGGEQYF; DNA: TGCAGTGCTAGAGAAGGAGGGGAGCAGTACTTC
V: TRBV29-1; J: TRBJ2-3; size: few; D: .; CDR3: CSVDGDSTRTDTQYF; DNA: TGCAGCGTGGATGGTGACAGCACGCGCACAGATACGCAGTATTTT
V: TRBV29-1; J: TRBJ2-5; size: once; D: TRBD2; CDR3: CSVEATSASGTQYF; DNA: TGCAGCGTTGAGGCGACTAGCGCAAGTGGGACCCAGTACTTC
V: TRBV20-1; J: TRBJ2-7; size: .; D: .; CDR3: CSARPGAYEQYF; DNA: TGCAGTGCTCGGCCAGGGGCCTACGAGCAGTACTTC
V: TRBV27; J: TRBJ2-1; size: .; D: TRBD1; CDR3: CASSWTGVPYNEQFF; DNA: TGTGCCAGCAGTTGGACAGGGGTGCCATACAATGAGCAGTTCTTC
V: TRBV3-1; J: TRBJ1-2; size: .; D: .; CDR3: CASSQPLGGVNGYTF; DNA: TGTGCCAGCAGCCAACCTTTGGGGGGGGTAAATGGCTACACCTTC
V: TRBV7-6; J: TRBJ2-3; size: .; D: .; CDR3: CASSLEGPATDTQYF; DNA: TGTGCCAGCAGCTTAGAAGGGCCTGCCACAGATACGCAGTATTTT
V: TRBV20-1; J: TRBJ1-1; size: .; D: TRBD1; CDR3: CSARPRDRGSFTEAFF; DNA: TGCAGTGCTAGACCCCGTGACAGGGGAAGCTTCACTGAAGCTTTCTTT
V: TRBV7-9; J: TRBJ2-5; size: .; D: TRBD1; CDR3: CASSYWTGQTQYF; DNA: TGTGCCAGCAGCTATTGGACAGGGCAGACCCAGTACTTC
V: TRBV5-1; J: TRBJ1-5; size: .; D: .; CDR3: CASSLASGLNQPQHF; DNA: TGCGCCAGCAGCTTGGCCTCAGGTCTCAATCAGCCCCAGCATTTT
V: TRBV9; J: TRBJ2-3; size: once; D: .; CDR3: CASSVDQPGTDTQYF; DNA: TGTGCCAGCAGCGTTGACCAGCCAGGCACAGATACGCAGTATTTT
V: TRBV20-1; J: TRBJ2-7; size: once; D: .; CDR3: CSARGGGAGSTYEQYF; DNA: TGCAGTGCTAGAGGCGGCGGGGCAGGATCAACCTACGAGCAGTACTTC
V: TRBV4-2; J: TRBJ1-1; size: .; D: .; CDR3: CASSPDRWAEAFF; DNA: TGTGCCAGCAGCCCAGACCGTTGGGCTGAAGCTTTCTTT
V: TRBV20-1; J: TRBJ2-1; size: .; D: .; CDR3: CSARDMTGASNEQFF; DNA: TGCAGTGCTAGAGATATGACGGGAGCCAGTAATGAGCAGTTCTTC
V: TRBV5-4; J: TRBJ2-5; size: .; D: TRBD2; CDR3: CASSWKGLAGGSGETQYF; DNA: TGTGCCAGCAGCTGGAAGGGACTAGCGGGAGGGTCGGGAGAGACCCAGTACTTC
V: TRBV7-9; J: TRBJ2-2; size: .; D: .; CDR3: CASSPISLSYTGELFF; DNA: TGTGCCAGCAGCCCTATATCACTAAGTTACACCGGGGAGCTGTTTTTT
V: TRBV3-1; J: TRBJ2-5; size: .; D: .; CDR3: CASSFKGQTQYF; DNA: TGTGCCAGCAGCTTTAAGGGGCAGACCCAGTACTTC
V: TRBV3-1; J: TRBJ1-2; size: .; D: .; CDR3: CASSQAHGANYGYTF; DNA: TGTGCCAGCAGCCAAGCACACGGGGCGAACTATGGCTACACCTTC
V: TRBV5-1; J: TRBJ2-1; size: .; D: TRBD1; CDR3: CASAPGTGAHNEQFF; DNA: TGCGCCAGCGCGCCCGGGACAGGGGCACACAATGAGCAGTTCTTC
V: TRBV2; J: TRBJ2-7; size: few; D: .; CDR3: CASPAADEQYF; DNA: TGTGCCAGTCCCGCCGCCGACGAGCAGTACTTC
V: TRBV11-1; J: TRBJ2-3; size: .; D: .; CDR3: CASSSTIIGDGQYF; DNA: TGTGCCAGCAGCTCAACGATTATAGGGGATGGGCAGTATTTT
V: TRBV7-2; J: TRBJ2-7; size: .; D: .; CDR3: CASSFDTYEQYF; DNA: TGTGCCAGCAGCTTCGACACCTACGAGCAGTACTTC